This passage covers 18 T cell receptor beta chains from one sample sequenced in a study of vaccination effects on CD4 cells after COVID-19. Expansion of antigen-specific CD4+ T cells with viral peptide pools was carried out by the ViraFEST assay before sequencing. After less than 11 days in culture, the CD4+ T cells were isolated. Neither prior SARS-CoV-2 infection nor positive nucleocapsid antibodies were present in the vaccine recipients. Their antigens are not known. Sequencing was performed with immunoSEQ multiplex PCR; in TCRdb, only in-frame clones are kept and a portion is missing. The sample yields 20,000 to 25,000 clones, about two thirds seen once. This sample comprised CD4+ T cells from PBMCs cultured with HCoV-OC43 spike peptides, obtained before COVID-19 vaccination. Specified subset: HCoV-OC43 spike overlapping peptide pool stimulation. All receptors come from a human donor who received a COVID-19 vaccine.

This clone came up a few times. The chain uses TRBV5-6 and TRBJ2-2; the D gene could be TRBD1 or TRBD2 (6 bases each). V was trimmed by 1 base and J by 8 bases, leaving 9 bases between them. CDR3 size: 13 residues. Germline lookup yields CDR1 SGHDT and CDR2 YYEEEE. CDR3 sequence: CASSLQGRGELFF. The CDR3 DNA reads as TGTGCCAGCAGCTTGCAGGGGAGGGGGGAGCTGTTTTTT.

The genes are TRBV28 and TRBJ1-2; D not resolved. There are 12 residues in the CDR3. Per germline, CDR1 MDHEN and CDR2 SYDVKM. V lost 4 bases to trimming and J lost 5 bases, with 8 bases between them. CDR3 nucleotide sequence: TGTGCCAGCAGTTCCCGGAGATATGGCTACACCTTC. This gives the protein CASSSRRYGYTF.

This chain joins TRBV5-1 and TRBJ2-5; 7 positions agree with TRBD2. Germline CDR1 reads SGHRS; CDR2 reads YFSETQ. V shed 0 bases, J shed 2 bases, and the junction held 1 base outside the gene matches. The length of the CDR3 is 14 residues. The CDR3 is CASSLGSGQETQYF. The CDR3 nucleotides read TGCGCCAGCAGCTTGGGTAGCGGGCAAGAGACCCAGTACTTC.

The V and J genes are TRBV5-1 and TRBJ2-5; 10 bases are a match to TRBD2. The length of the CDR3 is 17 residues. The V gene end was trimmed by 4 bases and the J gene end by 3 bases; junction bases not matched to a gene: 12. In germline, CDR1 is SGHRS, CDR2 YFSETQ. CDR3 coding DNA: TGCGCCAGCAGCCCATTCTCCGGGACTAGCGTTAAAGAGACCCAGTACTTC. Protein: CASSPFSGTSVKETQYF.

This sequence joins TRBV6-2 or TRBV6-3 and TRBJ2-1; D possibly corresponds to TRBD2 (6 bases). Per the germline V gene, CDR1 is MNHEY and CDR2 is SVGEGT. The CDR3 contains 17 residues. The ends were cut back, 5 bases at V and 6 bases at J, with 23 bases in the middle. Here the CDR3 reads CASSPPPTGRPGNEQFF. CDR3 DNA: TGTGCCAGCAGTCCACCTCCCACCGGGAGACCTGGCAATGAGCAGTTCTTC.

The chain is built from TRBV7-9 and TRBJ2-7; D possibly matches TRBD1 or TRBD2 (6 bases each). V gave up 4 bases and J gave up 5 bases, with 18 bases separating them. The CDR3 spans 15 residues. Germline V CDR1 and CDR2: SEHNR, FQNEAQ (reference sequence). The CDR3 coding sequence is TGTGCCAGCAGCTCGAGGGGGGCAGGCGGAGACGAGCAGTACTTC. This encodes CASSSRGAGGDEQYF.

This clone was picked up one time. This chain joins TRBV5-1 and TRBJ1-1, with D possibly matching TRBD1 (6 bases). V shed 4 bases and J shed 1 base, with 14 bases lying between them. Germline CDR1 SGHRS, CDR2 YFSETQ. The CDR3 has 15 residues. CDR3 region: CASSIQGPTNTEAFF. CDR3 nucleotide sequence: TGCGCCAGCAGCATACAGGGCCCAACGAACACTGAAGCTTTCTTT.

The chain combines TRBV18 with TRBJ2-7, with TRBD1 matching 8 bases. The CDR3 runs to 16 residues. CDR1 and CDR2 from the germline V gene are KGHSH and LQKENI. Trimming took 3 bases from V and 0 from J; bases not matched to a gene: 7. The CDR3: CASSPLGQGSSYEQYF. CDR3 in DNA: TGTGCCAGCTCACCTCTAGGACAGGGTTCCTCCTACGAGCAGTACTTC.

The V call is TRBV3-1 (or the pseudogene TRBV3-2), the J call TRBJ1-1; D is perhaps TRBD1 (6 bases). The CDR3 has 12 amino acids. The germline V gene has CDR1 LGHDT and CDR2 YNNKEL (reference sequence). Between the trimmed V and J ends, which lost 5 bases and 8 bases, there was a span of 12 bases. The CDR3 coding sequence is TGTGCCAGCAGCTCACAGGGTGCCGAAGCTTTCTTT. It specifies CASSSQGAEAFF.

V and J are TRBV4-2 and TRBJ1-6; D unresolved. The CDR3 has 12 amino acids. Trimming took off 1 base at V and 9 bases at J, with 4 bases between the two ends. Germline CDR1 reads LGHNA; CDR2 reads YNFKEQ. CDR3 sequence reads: CASSQVGSPLHF. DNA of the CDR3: TGTGCCAGCAGCCAAGTTGGTTCACCCCTCCACTTT.

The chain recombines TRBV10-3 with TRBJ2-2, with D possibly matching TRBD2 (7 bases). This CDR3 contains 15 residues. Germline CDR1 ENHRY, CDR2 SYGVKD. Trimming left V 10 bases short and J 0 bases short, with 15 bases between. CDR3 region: CATVGGATNTGELFF. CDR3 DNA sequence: TGTGCCACCGTGGGGGGGGCTACGAACACCGGGGAGCTGTTTTTT.

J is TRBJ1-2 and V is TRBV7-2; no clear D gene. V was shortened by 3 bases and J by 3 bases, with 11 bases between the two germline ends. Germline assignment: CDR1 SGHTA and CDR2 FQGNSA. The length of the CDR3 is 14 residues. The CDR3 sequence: CASSFSGIDYGYTF. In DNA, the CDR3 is TGTGCCAGCAGCTTCAGCGGGATCGACTATGGCTACACCTTC.

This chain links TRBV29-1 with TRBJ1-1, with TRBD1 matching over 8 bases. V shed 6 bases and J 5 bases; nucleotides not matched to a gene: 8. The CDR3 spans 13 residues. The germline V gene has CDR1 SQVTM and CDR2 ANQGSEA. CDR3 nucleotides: TGCAGCGTAAGACAGGGGAGAGGGACTGAAGCTTTCTTT. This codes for CSVRQGRGTEAFF.

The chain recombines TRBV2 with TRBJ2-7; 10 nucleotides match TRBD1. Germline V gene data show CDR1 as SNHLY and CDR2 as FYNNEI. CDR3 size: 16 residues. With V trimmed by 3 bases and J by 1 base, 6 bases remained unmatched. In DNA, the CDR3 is TGTGCCAGCAGTGACCCGGGACAGGGGTCATCCTACGAGCAGTACTTC. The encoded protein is CASSDPGQGSSYEQYF.

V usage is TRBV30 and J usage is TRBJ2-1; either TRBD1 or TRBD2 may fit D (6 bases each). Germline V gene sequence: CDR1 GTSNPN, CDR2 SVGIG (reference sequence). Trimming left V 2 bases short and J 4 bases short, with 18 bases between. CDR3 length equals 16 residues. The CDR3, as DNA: TGTGCCTGGAGTCCCCCGGGCAGGGGACTTTACAATGAGCAGTTCTTC. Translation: CAWSPPGRGLYNEQFF.

The chain's CDR3 is CASSQTESTEAFF. Here the CDR3 DNA reads TGTGCCAGCAGCCAGACAGAATCCACTGAAGCTTTCTTT. The chain combines TRBV11-2 with TRBJ1-1, with D possibly being TRBD1 (5 bases). CDR1 and CDR2 from the germline V gene are SGHAT and FQNNGV. This CDR3 spans 13 amino acids. V lost 5 bases and J lost 4, with 11 bases in between.

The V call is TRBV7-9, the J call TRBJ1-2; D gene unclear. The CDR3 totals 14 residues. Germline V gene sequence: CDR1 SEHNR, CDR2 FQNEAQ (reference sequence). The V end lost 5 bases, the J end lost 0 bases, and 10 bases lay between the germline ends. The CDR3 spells CASSPRRSNYGYTF. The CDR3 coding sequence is TGTGCCAGCAGCCCGCGGCGGTCTAACTATGGCTACACCTTC.

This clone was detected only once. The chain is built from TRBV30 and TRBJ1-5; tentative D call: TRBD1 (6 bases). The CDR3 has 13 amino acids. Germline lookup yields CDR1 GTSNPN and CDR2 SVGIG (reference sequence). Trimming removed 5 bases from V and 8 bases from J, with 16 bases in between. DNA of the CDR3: TGTGCCTGGTCCACAGGGACGGGGGAGCCCCAGCATTTT. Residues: CAWSTGTGEPQHF.